The 14 T cell receptor beta chains below were found in one sample sequenced in a study of shared clonotypes between healthy human individuals. The data were produced by immunoSEQ multiplex PCR, yet TCRdb's version contains in-frame clones alone and is incomplete. The profile shows about 2.4 million clones, more than 85% of them singletons. The sequencing sample was made of naive CD4+ T cells from PBMCs. Subset described: CD45RA+ positively selected. The receptors derive from a man aged 18-30 years in good health. Some clones in this sample may be carry-over from other donors' samples.

V usage is TRBV5-1 and J usage is TRBJ2-7; 7 bases map to TRBD1. Trimming cost V 5 bases and J 7 bases; bases outside gene matches: 9. The CDR3 consists of 13 residues. Looked up from germline, CDR1 is SGHRS and CDR2 is YFSETQ. CDR3 sequence (DNA): TGCGCCAGCAGGTTAGGCCCCAGGGGGGAGCAGTACTTC. Amino acid sequence: CASRLGPRGEQYF.

The rearrangement links TRBV19 to TRBJ2-4; a weak D match, TRBD2 (6 bases). The CDR3 length is 16 residues. Germline CDR1 LNHDA, CDR2 SQIVND (reference sequence). The V end lost 2 bases, the J end lost 2 bases, and 13 bases lay between the germline ends. The CDR3 bases are TGTGCCAGTAGTATAAGGGGAGGTGGATCCAAAAACATTCAGTACTTC. This sequence encodes CASSIRGGGSKNIQYF.

V usage is TRBV2 and J usage is TRBJ2-1, with TRBD2 matching over 10 bases. This CDR3 spans 16 amino acids. Germline V gives CDR1 SNHLY, CDR2 FYNNEI. V lost 4 bases, J lost 8 bases, and 11 bases stayed unmatched. This CDR3 reads CASSGASGRRTDEQFF. The CDR3 coding sequence is TGTGCCAGCAGTGGGGCTAGCGGGAGAAGGACGGATGAGCAGTTCTTC.

V is TRBV5-1 and J is TRBJ2-7; 7 bases line up with TRBD1. CDR3 size: 13 residues. Per the germline V gene, CDR1 is SGHRS and CDR2 is YFSETQ. V was clipped by 4 bases and J by 5 bases; unmatched bases: 6. CDR3 in amino acids: CASSPGQAHEQYF. The CDR3 DNA reads TGCGCCAGCAGCCCCGGACAGGCTCACGAGCAGTACTTC.

The V and J genes are TRBV5-1 and TRBJ1-1; D may be TRBD1 (6 bases). Per the germline V gene, CDR1 is SGHRS and CDR2 is YFSETQ. The V and J ends lost 3 bases and 6 bases respectively, with 15 bases between them. The CDR3 consists of 14 residues. The CDR3 coding sequence is TGCGCCAGCAGCTCCACAGGGAGGGGCGCTGAAGCTTTCTTT. It yields the protein CASSSTGRGAEAFF.

The chain recombines TRBV29-1 with TRBJ2-3; D gene ambiguous. Per germline, CDR1 SQVTM and CDR2 ANQGSEA. The length of the CDR3 is 13 residues. V gave up 1 base and J gave up 4 bases, with 9 bases separating them. CDR3 region: CSVEVLRADTQYF. In nucleotides, the CDR3 is TGCAGCGTTGAAGTCCTAAGGGCAGATACGCAGTATTTT.

This chain uses TRBV7-9 with TRBJ2-5, with a weak D call TRBD2 (6 bases). Germline CDR1 is SEHNR and CDR2 is FQNEAQ (reference sequence). V lost 10 bases, J lost 5 bases, and 17 bases lay in between. The CDR3 runs 13 residues. The CDR3 DNA reads TGTGCCACGGTCGGTGGCCGGGGGGAGACCCAGTACTTC. Amino acid sequence: CATVGGRGETQYF.

The gene calls are TRBV9 and TRBJ1-1; D remains unclear. CDR1 is SGDLS and CDR2 is YYNGEE in the germline V gene. The CDR3 consists of 13 residues. V shed 2 bases and J shed 5 bases, with 10 bases lying between them. The CDR3 sequence is CASSVGFRTEAFF. The CDR3 bases are TGTGCCAGCAGCGTCGGCTTTAGGACTGAAGCTTTCTTT.

The V and J genes are TRBV10-1 and TRBJ2-7; TRBD1 is a possible D gene (6 bases). CDR1 is WNHNN, CDR2 SYGVQD, per germline (reference sequence). Between the trimmed V and J ends, which lost 6 bases and 9 bases, there was a span of 15 bases. There are 12 residues in the CDR3. CDR3 sequence (DNA): TGCGCCAGCAGCTCACAGGGTCTGGGGCAGTACTTC. This codes for CASSSQGLGQYF.

In DNA form, the CDR3 reads TGTGCCAGCAGAACCGAAATCCTGGTTTACAATGAGCAGTTCTTC. Its translation is CASRTEILVYNEQFF. This chain joins TRBV2 and TRBJ2-1; D call uncertain. Trimming shortened V by 6 bases and J by 4 bases, and 16 bases separated the two germline ends. The CDR3 sequence is 15 residues long. Germline V gene lookup returns CDR1 SNHLY and CDR2 FYNNEI.

The gene calls are TRBV6-1 and TRBJ1-5, with 7 bases lining up with TRBD1. Losses at the gene ends were 4 bases for V and 7 bases for J; bases not matched to a gene: 10. CDR3 length equals 15 residues. In germline, CDR1 is MNHNS, CDR2 SASEGT. The CDR3 bases are TGTGCCAGCAGTGGGGGGACAGTCTTCTTGCAGCCCCAGCATTTT. Translation gives CASSGGTVFLQPQHF.

V is TRBV6-1 and J is TRBJ2-3; D is possibly TRBD2 (7 bases). Germline V gene sequence: CDR1 MNHNS, CDR2 SASEGT. There are 13 residues in the CDR3. V was pared by 7 bases and J by 6 bases, with 14 bases between. CDR3 region: CASTRGASDTQYF. The CDR3 DNA reads as TGTGCCAGCACCCGGGGGGCCTCCGATACGCAGTATTTT.

This clone was recorded only once. The chain is built from TRBV6-5 and TRBJ2-1; TRBD2 agrees at 14 bases. The length of the CDR3 is 15 residues. With V trimmed by 5 bases and J by 9 bases, 6 bases remained unmatched. Germline lookup yields CDR1 MNHEY and CDR2 SVGAGI. The CDR3 DNA is TGTGCCAGCAGTCGCGGGGGACTAGCGGGAGTTGAGCAGTTCTTC. Amino acid sequence: CASSRGGLAGVEQFF.

This clone was recorded only once. This chain joins TRBV28 and TRBJ1-2, with D possibly being TRBD1 (6 bases). CDR3 length equals 15 residues. V gave up 2 bases and J gave up 4 bases, with 14 bases separating them. In germline, CDR1 is MDHEN, CDR2 SYDVKM. CDR3 sequence (DNA): TGTGCCAGCAGTTTACTGCCGGGGGCCGGCTATGGCTACACCTTC. Amino acids: CASSLLPGAGYGYTF.